These 8 T cell receptor beta chains originate from one sample sequenced in a study of blood T cell repertoires in COVID-19. Generated by immunoSEQ multiplex PCR, the TCRdb table keeps only in-frame clones and is missing some. The top ten hold about 2.1% of the sample, which has about 400,000 clones, about 90% seen once. Input material: PBMCs or T cells enriched from blood (not recorded which). These TCRs come from a woman aged 18-35 years with acute COVID-19.

This rearrangement joins TRBV30 to TRBJ2-7; the match to TRBD1 covers 8 bases. The germline V gene has CDR1 GTSNPN and CDR2 SVGIG (reference sequence). V shed 4 bases and J 3 bases; nucleotides not matched to a gene: 5. The CDR3 sequence is 13 residues long. DNA for the CDR3: TGTGCCTGGATGGGACAGGCCCGCTACGAGCAGTACTTC. Protein: CAWMGQARYEQYF.

This chain links TRBV15 with TRBJ1-1; weak D call: TRBD1 (6 bases). This CDR3 region has 15 residues. Germline values: CDR1 LNHNV, CDR2 YYDKDF (reference sequence). Deletions cut 5 bases from V and 0 bases from J, with 13 bases between. The CDR3 DNA reads TGTGCCACCAGCCGGAAGACAGGACTGAACACTGAAGCTTTCTTT. It is translated as CATSRKTGLNTEAFF.

The gene calls are TRBV3-1 (or the pseudogene TRBV3-2) and TRBJ1-2; the D is unclear. Germline V gene data show CDR1 as LGHDT and CDR2 as YNNKEL (reference sequence). This CDR3 spans 21 amino acids. Trimming stripped 0 bases from V and 2 bases from J, with 28 bases between. Here the CDR3 DNA reads TGTGCCAGCAGCCAAGAAGGCCCATTAACGGGAGATATACATGACAACTATGGCTACACCTTC. This sequence encodes CASSQEGPLTGDIHDNYGYTF.

This clone was seen once. The junction shows a germline mismatch at one end, possibly a read error. J is TRBJ1-1 and V is TRBV18; possible D gene TRBD1, 5 bases. This CDR3 comprises 11 residues. The germline CDR1 and CDR2 sequences are KGHSH and LQKENI. The CDR3 is CASSLLSTVTF. CDR3 in DNA: TGTGCCAGCTCACTTTTATCGACAGTAACCTTT.

The chain is built from TRBV14 and TRBJ2-1; 8 nucleotides align to TRBD1. J was trimmed by 3 bases and V by 7 bases; bases with no gene match: 8. This CDR3 has 15 amino acids. Germline CDR1 is SGHDN and CDR2 is FVKESK. The CDR3 here is CASTIRTGNYNEQFF. CDR3 DNA sequence: TGTGCCAGCACCATCCGGACAGGGAACTACAATGAGCAGTTCTTC.

This clone turned up a few times. V usage is TRBV19 and J usage is TRBJ1-5; no firm D call. Trimming took 1 base from V and 7 from J, leaving 17 bases between them. The CDR3 is made up of 16 amino acids. CDR1 and CDR2 (germline): LNHDA, SQIVND (reference sequence). CDR3 residues: CASSIGSRGIKQPQHF. As DNA, the CDR3 is TGTGCCAGTAGTATAGGTAGTCGAGGGATTAAACAGCCCCAGCATTTT.

The chain carries TRBV7-2 and TRBJ1-6, with D tentatively TRBD1 (6 bases). This CDR3 contains 16 residues. V was trimmed by 5 bases and J by 9 bases, leaving 20 bases between them. Germline-derived CDR1 and CDR2 are SGHTA and FQGNSA. The chain's CDR3 is CASSTRSGASGSPLHF. The CDR3 nucleotides read TGTGCCAGCAGCACGCGGTCAGGGGCCTCGGGTTCACCCCTCCACTTT.

This chain connects TRBV10-3 to TRBJ1-6; D remains ambiguous. The CDR3 spans 13 residues. Looked up from germline, CDR1 is ENHRY and CDR2 is SYGVKD. Trimming stripped 6 bases from V and 13 bases from J, with 16 bases between. CDR3 nucleotide sequence: TGTGCCATCAGGGAGGCGGAACCGGTCCCCCTCCACTTT. Protein: CAIREAEPVPLHF.